Listed below are T cell receptor beta chains from one sample, sequenced in a study of shared clonotypes between healthy human individuals. The method was immunoSEQ multiplex PCR; TCRdb's version includes in-frame clones alone and lacks a portion of them. The data contain 2 million to 2.5 million clones, around 95% of them singletons. Sample: naive CD4+ T cells sorted from blood. The receptors shown here come from a man aged 18 to 29 in good health. The CDR3 runs from the conserved cysteine through the conserved F or W. Fields, in order: D gene, V gene, J gene, clone size, CDR3 DNA, CDR3 protein. A D gene is named only where the DNA matches it firmly. Part of the rows lack a size; the others show once, few, many or a class for expanded clones.

TRBD2,TRBV5-1,TRBJ2-7,.,TGCGCCAGCAGCTGGGGGGGTAGCGGAGGCGAGCAGTACTTC,CASSWGGSGGEQYF
.,TRBV2,TRBJ1-1,.,TGTGCCAGCACTCCGGATAGGACGGCAAACACTGAAGCTTTCTTT,CASTPDRTANTEAFF
TRBD1,TRBV2,TRBJ1-2,.,TGTGCCAGCAATATTTTTAGGACAGGCCACACCTTC,CASNIFRTGHTF
.,TRBV5-1,TRBJ1-1,.,TGCGCCAGCAGCTTGGTTTCGGGGACAGAAGCTTTCTTT,CASSLVSGTEAFF
.,TRBV7-9,TRBJ2-5,.,TGTGCCAGCAGCTTTTTGACTATCCAAGAGACCCAGTACTTC,CASSFLTIQETQYF
.,TRBV4-2,TRBJ2-1,.,TGTGCCAGCAGCCAAGAGGGGAGGGGGATCCCCTACAATGAGCAGTTCTTC,CASSQEGRGIPYNEQFF
.,TRBV6-5,TRBJ1-5,few,TGTGCCAGCGCCCGGCGAAGCAATCAGCCCCAGCATTTT,CASARRSNQPQHF
TRBD2,TRBV5-1,TRBJ2-5,.,TGCGCCAGCAGCCTGCGAAGCGGGGGGGCCCAAGAGACCCAGTACTTC,CASSLRSGGAQETQYF
TRBD1,TRBV9,TRBJ2-1,.,TGTGCCAGCAGCACAGATCGACAGGGACCCTACAATGAGCAGTTCTTC,CASSTDRQGPYNEQFF
.,TRBV5-1,TRBJ2-1,.,TGCGCCAGCAGCCCCGAGGGGTTAGGTTCCTACAATGAGCAGTTCTTC,CASSPEGLGSYNEQFF
.,TRBV20-1,TRBJ1-2,.,TGCAGTGCTAGAGATACCCTTGGCTACACCTTC,CSARDTLGYTF
.,TRBV11-2,TRBJ2-2,.,TGTGCCAGCAGCCCCGGAGGGTTGAACACCGGGGAGCTGTTTTTT,CASSPGGLNTGELFF
TRBD2,TRBV5-8,TRBJ2-3,.,TGTGCCAGCTTAGCGGGAGGGCCGGATACTCCGGATACGCAGTATTTT,CASLAGGPDTPDTQYF
.,TRBV6-6,TRBJ2-7,.,TGTGCCAGCAGACAGGGATCGGGGGAGCAGTACTTC,CASRQGSGEQYF
.,TRBV7-9,TRBJ1-1,.,TGTGCCAGCAGCTACTCGCCGGGACGGCGGGATAAGGGCACTGAAGCTTTCTTT,CASSYSPGRRDKGTEAFF
.,TRBV6-5,TRBJ1-4,.,TGTGCCAGCAGTTACAGTGGCACTAATGAAAAACTGTTTTTT,CASSYSGTNEKLFF
TRBD1,TRBV5-1,TRBJ1-5,.,TGCGCCAGCAGCCGGACAGGCGAGGGGCAGCCCCAGCATTTT,CASSRTGEGQPQHF
.,TRBV18,TRBJ1-2,.,TGTGCCAGCTCACAGCAGGTGGAGGGCTATGGCTACACCTTC,CASSQQVEGYGYTF
TRBD2,TRBV7-6,TRBJ2-5,.,TGTGCCAGCAGCTTACTAGCGGGTCAACAAGAGACCCAGTACTTC,CASSLLAGQQETQYF
TRBD1,TRBV7-2,TRBJ1-2,.,TGTGCCAGCAGCTCCCGGACAGGGTTTTATGGCTACACCTTC,CASSSRTGFYGYTF
.,TRBV11-3,TRBJ2-2,.,TGTGCCAGCAGCTTCGGGATAGTCACCGGGGAGCTGTTTTTT,CASSFGIVTGELFF
.,TRBV7-9,TRBJ1-4,.,TGTGCCAGCAGCCTAGTAGGTCGAGGGACTGAAAAACTGTTTTTT,CASSLVGRGTEKLFF
.,TRBV28,TRBJ2-7,.,TGTGCCAGCAGTTTAGTTTCCGCCGGAGCCTACGAGCAGTACTTC,CASSLVSAGAYEQYF
.,TRBV14,TRBJ2-5,.,TGTGCCAGCAGCCAAGACTATCGGACACCGAAAGAGACCCAGTACTTC,CASSQDYRTPKETQYF
.,TRBV11-3,TRBJ2-4,.,TGTGCCAGCAGCTCGGGAGCCAAAAACATTCAGTACTTC,CASSSGAKNIQYF
.,TRBV6-1,TRBJ1-5,.,TGTGCCAGCAGCTCCCTTACACAGGGCAATCAGCCCCAGCATTTT,CASSSLTQGNQPQHF
.,TRBV5-6,TRBJ1-5,.,TGTGCCAGCAGCTATATTGGCACAGGAAATCAGCCCCAGCATTTT,CASSYIGTGNQPQHF
TRBD1,TRBV10-3,TRBJ2-7,once,TGTGCCATCAGTGAGGAGGGGGCGACCTACGAGCAGTACTTC,CAISEEGATYEQYF
.,TRBV2,TRBJ2-7,few,TGTGCCAGCAATACAGGGATGAGCTACGAGCAGTACTTC,CASNTGMSYEQYF
.,TRBV7-9,TRBJ2-4,.,TGTGCCAGCAGCCTAAACCGGGATAACAACATTCAGTACTTC,CASSLNRDNNIQYF
TRBD2,TRBV19,TRBJ2-1,.,TGTGCCAGTAGTATGTGGCGGGGGAACAATGAGCAGTTCTTC,CASSMWRGNNEQFF
TRBD2,TRBV5-1,TRBJ2-7,.,TGCGCCAGCAGCCCCAGGCCTAGCGGGGGGGCGGAGGAGCAGTACTTC,CASSPRPSGGAEEQYF
TRBD1,TRBV2,TRBJ1-2,.,TGTGCCAGCAGTGTTATGGGACAGGGGGCTGCCAATGGCTACACCTTC,CASSVMGQGAANGYTF
TRBD2,TRBV6-5,TRBJ2-7,.,TGTGCCAGCAGTCGGGGGGTTTCCTACGAGCAGTACTTC,CASSRGVSYEQYF
.,TRBV4-3,TRBJ2-7,.,TGCGCCAGCAGCCACCAGACGGGCGGGAACGAGCAGTACTTC,CASSHQTGGNEQYF
TRBD1,TRBV27,TRBJ2-1,once,TGTGCCAGCAACCGCCGACAGGGCAATGAGCAGTTCTTC,CASNRRQGNEQFF
.,TRBV6-1,TRBJ1-1,.,TGTGCCAGCAGCCACACAAGTCTCAACACTGAAGCTTTCTTT,CASSHTSLNTEAFF
TRBD1,TRBV5-4,TRBJ1-1,.,TGTGCCAGCAGCTTACCGGGACAGGTGAACACTGAAGCTTTCTTT,CASSLPGQVNTEAFF
.,TRBV2,TRBJ1-6,few,TGTGCCAGCAGTGAAGGGGTCAATTCACCCCTCCACTTT,CASSEGVNSPLHF
.,TRBV7-2,TRBJ2-7,.,TGTGCCAGCAGCTTAGACAGCGAGCAGTACTTC,CASSLDSEQYF
.,TRBV4-1,TRBJ1-5,.,TGCGCCAGCAGCCAAAGGGTAGCTTGGGATCAGCCCCAGCATTTT,CASSQRVAWDQPQHF
.,TRBV5-6,TRBJ1-5,.,TGTGCCAGCAGCCGCCGTAGGGCAAATCAGCCCCAGCATTTT,CASSRRRANQPQHF
.,TRBV21-1,TRBJ1-2,.,TGTGCCAGCACCCCAGGACAGGGGGGCGGCTACACCTTC,CASTPGQGGGYTF
.,TRBV11-3,TRBJ1-6,.,TGTGCCAGCAGCTTGGGCGAGAATTCACCCCTCCACTTT,CASSLGENSPLHF
.,TRBV28,TRBJ2-1,.,TGTGCCAGCAGTTTTCAACGCGTGCAGAGGAATGAGCAGTTCTTC,CASSFQRVQRNEQFF